The clone carrying this TCR beta chain showed up just a few times. Its specificity is not known. These data originate in a study of T-cell memory formation after mild COVID-19. The J segment lost 4 bases and the V segment lost 5 bases, leaving 5 bases of the junction unmatched. The CDR3 length is 15 residues. Germline V gene lookup returns CDR1 MNHEY and CDR2 SMNVEV (reference sequence). It was 5'RACE with constant-segment primers that produced the TCR alpha and TCR beta cDNA libraries, which carried sample barcodes and UMIs. MiXCR, run by TCRdb on the 5' RACE reads, gives a single entry per CDR3 protein. The data hold about 340,000 distinct CDR3 sequences, with around a fifth observed a single time. Study findings and constraints: Among clones contracting day 15 to 85, CD4/CD8 was balanced, whereas later expanders leaned CD4+.

The rearrangement joins TRBV27 to TRBJ2-5; 12 bases match TRBD2. The sample consisted of PBMCs or a T cell subset sorted from them (not recorded which). This TCR was recovered from a man aged 18 to 35 who had mild COVID-19 (a few samples of this study predate the infection). Cell type and time point are not known. CDR3: CASSLRLAGVETQYF. The CDR3 DNA sequence: TGTGCCAGCAGTCTCCGACTAGCGGGGGTAGAGACCCAGTACTTC.